This T cell receptor beta chain emerged from a study of blood T cell repertoires in COVID-19. Study context: Specimens from acute and convalescent COVID-19 originated in the United States, Italy and Spain.

The CDR3 contains 14 residues. V shed 1 base and J 7 bases; nucleotides not matched to a gene: 2. Germline V gene data show CDR1 as LGHDT and CDR2 as YNNKEL (reference sequence). Only in-frame clones appear in the TCRdb table, and some are missing; sequencing was by immunoSEQ multiplex PCR. In the table there are just over 80,000 clones, around nine tenths of which are singletons. Study members were between 18 and 89 years old and lived in about two dozen US regions. Donors were grouped by their self-reported clinical history. The TCR was taken from a woman aged 50 to 65 with acute COVID-19. Sequencing was performed on PBMCs or T cells enriched from blood (not recorded which). This chain joins TRBV3-1 (or the pseudogene TRBV3-2) and TRBJ1-5, with 9 bases that match TRBD1. Here the CDR3 reads CASSQGDRAQPQHF. The CDR3 DNA reads as TGTGCCAGCAGCCAAGGGGACAGGGCCCAGCCCCAGCATTTT.